This T cell receptor beta chain was captured in a study of T cell repertoires in cytomegalovirus infection (dated by TCRdb to between 2017 and 2020). With regard to the full study: The peptide stimulations were aimed at well-studied HLA-B-restricted epitopes as well as recently identified HLA-C-restricted CMV epitopes, whose presentation resists viral immunomodulation. Donor HLA type was relevant to the analysis, because carriage of CMV infection together with the matching HLA type was indicated by public TCR beta signatures. On the study overall, not on this receptor specifically: In both this cohort and an independent cohort of 350 or so donors, the cumulative frequency of public TCR beta family members distinguished carriers of CMV infection plus the relevant HLA type. The ex vivo response was dominated by HLA-C-restricted CMV-specific TCR beta clonotypes, which also provided the single most frequent clonotype in two of eight donors.

Reading the label with the study, this specimen's treatment or condition is: in vitro stimulation with specific CMV peptide epitopes to enrich CMV-specific T cells. The run used an Illumina HiSeq 1500. Using fastp at Q25 and MiXCR, TCRdb reprocessed the public reads and kept productive beta chains. Each entry is one CDR3 protein sequence, shown with its most common DNA and genes. The sample table contains some 940,000 distinct CDR3 sequences; only one count was recorded for 30% to 40% of them. The ten largest clonotypes hold about an eighth of the sample. Trimming at the junction amounts to 1 base on V and 2 bases on J, and the germline ends lie 11 bases apart. Via the germline V gene, CDR1 is ENHRY and CDR2 SYGVKD. The CDR3 has 16 amino acids, counting the end cysteine and phenylalanine. Just the 48-base CDR3 DNA is kept, in frame starting at base 1. Concerning this clonotype itself: The antigen this receptor binds is unknown. The input lacks base qualities; no much larger clone sits a single base away.

The source is a human donor in good health (CMV status not recorded). Some clones in this sample may be carry-over from other donors' samples. The chain is made from TRBV10-3 and TRBJ2-2; TRBD2 is perhaps the D gene, given 6 matching bases. Sequenced material: cultured CD8+ T cells from PBMCs, taken from culture after CMV antigen stimulation. The CDR3 region: CAISEFKRANTGELFF. The DNA reads TGTGCCATCAGTGAGTTCAAGCGGGCTAACACCGGGGAGCTGTTTTTT.